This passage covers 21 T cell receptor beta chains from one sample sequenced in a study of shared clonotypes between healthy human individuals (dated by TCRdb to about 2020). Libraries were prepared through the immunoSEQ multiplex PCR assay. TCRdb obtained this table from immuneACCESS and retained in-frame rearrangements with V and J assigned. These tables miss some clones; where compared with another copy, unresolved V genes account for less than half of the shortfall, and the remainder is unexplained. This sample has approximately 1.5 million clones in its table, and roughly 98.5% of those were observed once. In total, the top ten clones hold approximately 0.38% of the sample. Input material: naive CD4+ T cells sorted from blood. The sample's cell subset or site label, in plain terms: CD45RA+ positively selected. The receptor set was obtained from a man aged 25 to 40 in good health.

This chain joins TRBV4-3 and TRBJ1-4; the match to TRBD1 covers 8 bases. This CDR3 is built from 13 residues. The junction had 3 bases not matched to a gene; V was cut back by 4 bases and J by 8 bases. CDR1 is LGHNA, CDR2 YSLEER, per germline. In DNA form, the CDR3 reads TGCGCCAGCAGCCCAGGGGGCATGGAAAAACTGTTTTTT. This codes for CASSPGGMEKLFF.

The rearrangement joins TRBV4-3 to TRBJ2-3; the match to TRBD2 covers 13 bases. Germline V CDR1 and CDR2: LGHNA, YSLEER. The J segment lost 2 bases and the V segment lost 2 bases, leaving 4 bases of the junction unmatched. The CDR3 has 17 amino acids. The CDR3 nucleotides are TGCGCCAGCAGCCAATACGGGACTAGCGGGGCCACAGATACGCAGTATTTT. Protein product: CASSQYGTSGATDTQYF.

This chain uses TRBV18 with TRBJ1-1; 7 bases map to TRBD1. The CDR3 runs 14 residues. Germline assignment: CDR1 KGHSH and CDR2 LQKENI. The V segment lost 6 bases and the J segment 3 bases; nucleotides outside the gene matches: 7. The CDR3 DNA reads TGTGCCAGCTCCCCGACAGGGCCGGACACTGAAGCTTTCTTT. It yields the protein CASSPTGPDTEAFF.

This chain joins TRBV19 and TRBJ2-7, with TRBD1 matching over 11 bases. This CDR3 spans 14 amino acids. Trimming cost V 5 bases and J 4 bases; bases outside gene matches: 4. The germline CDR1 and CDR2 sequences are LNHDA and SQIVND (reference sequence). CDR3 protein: CASSPGQGVYEQYF. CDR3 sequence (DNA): TGTGCCAGTAGTCCGGGACAGGGGGTTTACGAGCAGTACTTC. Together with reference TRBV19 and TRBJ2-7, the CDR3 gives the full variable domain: DGGITQSPKYLFRKEGQNVTLSCEQNLNHDAMYWYRQDPGQGLRLIYYSQIVNDFQKGDIAEGYSVSREKKESFPLTVTSAQKNPTAFYLCASSPGQGVYEQYFGPGTRLTVT.

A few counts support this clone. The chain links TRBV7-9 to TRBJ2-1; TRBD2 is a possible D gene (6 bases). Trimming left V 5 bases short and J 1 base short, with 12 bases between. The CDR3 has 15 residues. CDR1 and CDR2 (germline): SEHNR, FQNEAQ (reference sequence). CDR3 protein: CASSTLAASYNEQFF. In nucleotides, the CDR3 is TGTGCCAGCAGCACTTTAGCGGCATCCTACAATGAGCAGTTCTTC. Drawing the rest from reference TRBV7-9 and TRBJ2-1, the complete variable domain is DTGVSQNPRHKITKRGQNVTFRCDPISEHNRLYWYRQTLGQGPEFLTYFQNEAQLEKSRLLSDRFSAERPKGSFSTLEIQRTEQGDSAMYLCASSTLAASYNEQFFGPGTRLTVL.

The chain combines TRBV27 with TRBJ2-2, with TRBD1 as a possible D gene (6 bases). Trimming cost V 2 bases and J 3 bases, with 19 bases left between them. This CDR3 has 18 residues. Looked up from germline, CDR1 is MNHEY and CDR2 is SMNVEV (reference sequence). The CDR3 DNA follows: TGTGCCAGCAGTTTAAAGCCCCCCCAGGGGTCGGACACCGGGGAGCTGTTTTTT. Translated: CASSLKPPQGSDTGELFF.

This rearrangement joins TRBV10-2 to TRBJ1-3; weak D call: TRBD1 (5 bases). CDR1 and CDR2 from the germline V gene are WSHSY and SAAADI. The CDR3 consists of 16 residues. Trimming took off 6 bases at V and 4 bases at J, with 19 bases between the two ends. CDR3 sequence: CASSVGTAGAGNTIYF. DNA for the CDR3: TGCGCCAGCAGCGTAGGGACCGCCGGCGCGGGAAACACCATATATTTT.

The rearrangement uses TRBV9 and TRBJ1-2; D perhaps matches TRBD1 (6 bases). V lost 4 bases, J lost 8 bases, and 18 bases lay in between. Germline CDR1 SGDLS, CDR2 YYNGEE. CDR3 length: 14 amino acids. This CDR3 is CASSQIQGPGGYTF. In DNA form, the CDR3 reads TGTGCCAGCAGCCAAATACAGGGTCCGGGGGGCTACACCTTC.

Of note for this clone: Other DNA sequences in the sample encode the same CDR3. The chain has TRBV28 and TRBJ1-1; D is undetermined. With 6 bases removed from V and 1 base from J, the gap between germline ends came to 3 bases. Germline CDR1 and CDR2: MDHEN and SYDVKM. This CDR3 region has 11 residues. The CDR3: CASSRNTEAFF. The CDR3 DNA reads TGTGCCAGCAGCCGGAACACTGAAGCTTTCTTT.

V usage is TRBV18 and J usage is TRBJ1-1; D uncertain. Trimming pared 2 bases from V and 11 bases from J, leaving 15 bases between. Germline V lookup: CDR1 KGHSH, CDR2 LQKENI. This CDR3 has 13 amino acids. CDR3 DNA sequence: TGTGCCAGCTCACCATCCCGGGATCTTAGGGCTTTCTTT. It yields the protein CASSPSRDLRAFF.

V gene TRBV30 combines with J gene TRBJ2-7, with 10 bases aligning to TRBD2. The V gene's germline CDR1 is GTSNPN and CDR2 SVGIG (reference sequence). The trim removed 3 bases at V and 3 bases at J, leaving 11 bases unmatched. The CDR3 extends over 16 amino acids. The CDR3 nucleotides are TGTGCCTGGAGCAAGTTTCAGCGGGAGGGATACTACGAGCAGTACTTC. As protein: CAWSKFQREGYYEQYF.

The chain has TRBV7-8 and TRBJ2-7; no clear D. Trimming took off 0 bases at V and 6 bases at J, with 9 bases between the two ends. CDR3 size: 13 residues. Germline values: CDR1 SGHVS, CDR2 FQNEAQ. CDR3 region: CASSLAPTVEQYF. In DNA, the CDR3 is TGTGCCAGCAGCTTAGCCCCGACCGTCGAGCAGTACTTC.

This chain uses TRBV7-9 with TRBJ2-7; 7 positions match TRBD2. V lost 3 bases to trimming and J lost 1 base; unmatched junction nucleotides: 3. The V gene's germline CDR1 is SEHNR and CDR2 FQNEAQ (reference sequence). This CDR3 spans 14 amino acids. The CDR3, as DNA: TGTGCCAGCAGCTTTGCCGGGGGGTCCTACGAGCAGTACTTC. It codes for CASSFAGGSYEQYF. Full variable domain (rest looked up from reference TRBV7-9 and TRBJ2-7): DTGVSQNPRHKITKRGQNVTFRCDPISEHNRLYWYRQTLGQGPEFLTYFQNEAQLEKSRLLSDRFSAERPKGSFSTLEIQRTEQGDSAMYLCASSFAGGSYEQYFGPGTRLTVT.

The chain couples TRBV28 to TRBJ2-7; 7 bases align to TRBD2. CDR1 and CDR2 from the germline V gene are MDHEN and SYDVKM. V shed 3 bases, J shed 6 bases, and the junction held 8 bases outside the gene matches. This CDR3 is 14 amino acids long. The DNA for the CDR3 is TGTGCCAGCAGTTTGGGCGGGAGCGTTCTCGAGCAGTACTTC. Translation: CASSLGGSVLEQYF.

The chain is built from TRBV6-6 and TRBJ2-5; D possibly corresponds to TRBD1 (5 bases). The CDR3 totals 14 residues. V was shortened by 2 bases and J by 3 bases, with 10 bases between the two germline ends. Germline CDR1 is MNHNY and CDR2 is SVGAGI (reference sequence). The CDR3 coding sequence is TGTGCCAGCAGTTACCCCCGCAGGGAAGAGACCCAGTACTTC. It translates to CASSYPRREETQYF.

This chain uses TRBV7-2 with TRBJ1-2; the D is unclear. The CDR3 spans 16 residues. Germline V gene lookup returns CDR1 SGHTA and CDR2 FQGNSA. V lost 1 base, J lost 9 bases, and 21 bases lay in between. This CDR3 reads CASSLGGFRTVGSYTF. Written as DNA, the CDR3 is TGTGCCAGCAGCTTAGGCGGTTTTCGGACGGTGGGGAGCTACACCTTC.

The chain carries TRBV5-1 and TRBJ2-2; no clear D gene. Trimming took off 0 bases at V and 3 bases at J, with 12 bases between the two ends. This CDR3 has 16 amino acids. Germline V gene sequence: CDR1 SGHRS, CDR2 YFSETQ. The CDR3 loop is CASSLGRIADTGELFF. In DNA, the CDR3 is TGCGCCAGCAGCTTGGGTAGAATCGCCGACACCGGGGAGCTGTTTTTT.

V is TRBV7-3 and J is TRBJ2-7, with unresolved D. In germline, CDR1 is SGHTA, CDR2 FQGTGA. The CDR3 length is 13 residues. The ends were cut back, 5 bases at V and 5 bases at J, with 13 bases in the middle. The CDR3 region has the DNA TGTGCCAGCAGCCTGGTACCGTCTCACGAGCAGTACTTC. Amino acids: CASSLVPSHEQYF.

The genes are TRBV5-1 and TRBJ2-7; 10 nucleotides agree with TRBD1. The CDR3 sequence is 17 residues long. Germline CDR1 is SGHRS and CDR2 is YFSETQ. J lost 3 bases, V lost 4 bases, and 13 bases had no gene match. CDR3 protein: CASSKPRDRGRSYEQYF. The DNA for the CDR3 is TGCGCCAGCAGCAAACCCCGGGACAGGGGCCGTAGCTACGAGCAGTACTTC.

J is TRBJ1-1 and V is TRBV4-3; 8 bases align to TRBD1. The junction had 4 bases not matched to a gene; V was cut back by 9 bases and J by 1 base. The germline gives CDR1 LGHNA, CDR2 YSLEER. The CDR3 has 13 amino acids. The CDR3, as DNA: TGCGCCAGTAACGACAGGGGGAACACTGAAGCTTTCTTT. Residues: CASNDRGNTEAFF.

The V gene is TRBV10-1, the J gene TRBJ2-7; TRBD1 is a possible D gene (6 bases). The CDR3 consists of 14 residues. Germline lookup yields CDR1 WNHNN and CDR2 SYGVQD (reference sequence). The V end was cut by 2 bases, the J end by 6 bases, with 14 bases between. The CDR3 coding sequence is TGCGCCAGCAGTGAGCAGGGGCCGGGCTCCGAGCAGTACTTC. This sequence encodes CASSEQGPGSEQYF.